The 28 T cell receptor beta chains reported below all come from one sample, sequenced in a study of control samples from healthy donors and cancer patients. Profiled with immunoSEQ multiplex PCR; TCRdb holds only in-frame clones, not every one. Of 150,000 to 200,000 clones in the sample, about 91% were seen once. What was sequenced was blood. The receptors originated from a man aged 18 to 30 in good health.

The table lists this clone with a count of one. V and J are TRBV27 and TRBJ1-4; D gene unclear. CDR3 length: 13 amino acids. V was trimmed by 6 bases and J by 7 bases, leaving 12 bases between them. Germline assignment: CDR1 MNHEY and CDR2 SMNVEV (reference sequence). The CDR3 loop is CASRGGMSEKLFF. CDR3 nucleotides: TGTGCCAGCAGAGGTGGCATGAGTGAAAAACTGTTTTTT.

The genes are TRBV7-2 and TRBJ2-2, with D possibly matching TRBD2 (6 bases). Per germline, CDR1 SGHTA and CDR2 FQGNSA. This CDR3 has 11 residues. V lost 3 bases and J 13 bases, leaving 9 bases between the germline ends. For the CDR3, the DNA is TGTGCCAGCAGCTTGGGGGGTGGGCTGTTTTTT. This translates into CASSLGGGLFF.

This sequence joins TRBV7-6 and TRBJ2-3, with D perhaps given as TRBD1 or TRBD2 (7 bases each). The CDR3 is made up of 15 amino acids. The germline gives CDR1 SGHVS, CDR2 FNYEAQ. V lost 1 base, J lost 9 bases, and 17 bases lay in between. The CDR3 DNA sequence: TGTGCCAGCAGCTTAGGTGGCTCAGGGGGGGACACGCAGTATTTT. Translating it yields CASSLGGSGGDTQYF.

The CDR3 sequence: CASRTEGEKLFF. The DNA of the CDR3 is TGTGCCAGCAGGACAGAGGGGGAAAAACTGTTTTTT. The chain uses TRBV2 and TRBJ1-4; TRBD1 might be the D (5 bases). Germline CDR1 is SNHLY and CDR2 is FYNNEI. This CDR3 contains 12 residues. V lost 6 bases, J lost 8 bases, and 10 bases lay in between.

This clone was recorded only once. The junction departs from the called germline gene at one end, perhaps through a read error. CDR3 loop: CASSRGLASDTQYF. DNA for the CDR3: TGTGCCAGCAGCAGGGGACTAGCATCGGATACGCAGTATTTT. The chain links TRBV15 to TRBJ2-3, with TRBD2 matching over 9 bases. The CDR3 extends over 14 amino acids. Germline V gives CDR1 LNHNV, CDR2 YYDKDF (reference sequence).

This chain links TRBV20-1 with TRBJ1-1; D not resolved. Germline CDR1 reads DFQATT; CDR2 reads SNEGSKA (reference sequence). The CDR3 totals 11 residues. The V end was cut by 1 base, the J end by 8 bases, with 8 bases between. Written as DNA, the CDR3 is TGCAGTGCTAGAGGAGAAGCCGAAGCTTTCTTT. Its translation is CSARGEAEAFF.

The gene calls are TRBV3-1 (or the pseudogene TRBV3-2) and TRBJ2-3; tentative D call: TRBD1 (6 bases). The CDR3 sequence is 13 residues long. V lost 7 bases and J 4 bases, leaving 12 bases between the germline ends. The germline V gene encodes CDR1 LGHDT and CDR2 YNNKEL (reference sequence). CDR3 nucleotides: TGTGCCAGCACGAGGGGGACCGCAGATACGCAGTATTTT. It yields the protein CASTRGTADTQYF.

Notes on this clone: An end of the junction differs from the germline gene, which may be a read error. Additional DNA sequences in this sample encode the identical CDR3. In nucleotides, the CDR3 is TGTGCCAGCAGCTTAGGGTATCTCGACGAACAGTACTTC. This sequence encodes CASSLGYLDEQYF. The chain has TRBV5-8 and TRBJ2-7; D is ambiguous. The CDR3 runs to 13 residues. Germline assignment: CDR1 SGHTS and CDR2 YDEGEE.

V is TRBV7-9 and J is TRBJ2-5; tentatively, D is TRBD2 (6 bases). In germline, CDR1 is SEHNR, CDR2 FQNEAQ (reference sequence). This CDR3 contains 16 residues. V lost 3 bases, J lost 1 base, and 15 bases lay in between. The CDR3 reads CASSFGRESIQETQYF. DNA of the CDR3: TGTGCCAGCAGCTTCGGTCGGGAGAGTATCCAAGAGACCCAGTACTTC.

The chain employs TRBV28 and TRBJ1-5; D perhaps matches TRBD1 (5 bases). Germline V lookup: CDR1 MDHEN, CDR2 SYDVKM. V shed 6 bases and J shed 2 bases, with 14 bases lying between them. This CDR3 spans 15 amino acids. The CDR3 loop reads CASRTGGGGNQPQHF. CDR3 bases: TGTGCCAGCAGAACCGGGGGGGGAGGCAATCAGCCCCAGCATTTT.

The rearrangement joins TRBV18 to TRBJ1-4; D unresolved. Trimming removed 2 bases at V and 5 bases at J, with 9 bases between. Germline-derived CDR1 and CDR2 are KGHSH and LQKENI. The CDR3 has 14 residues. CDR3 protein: CASSPSSENEKLFF. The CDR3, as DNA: TGTGCCAGCTCACCATCGTCGGAAAATGAAAAACTGTTTTTT.

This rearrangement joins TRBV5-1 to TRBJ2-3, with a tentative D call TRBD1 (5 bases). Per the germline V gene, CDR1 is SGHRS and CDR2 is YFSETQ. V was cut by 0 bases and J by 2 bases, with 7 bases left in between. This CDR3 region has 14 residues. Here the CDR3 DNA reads TGCGCCAGCAGCTTGGGACAGCACACAGATACGCAGTATTTT. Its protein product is CASSLGQHTDTQYF.

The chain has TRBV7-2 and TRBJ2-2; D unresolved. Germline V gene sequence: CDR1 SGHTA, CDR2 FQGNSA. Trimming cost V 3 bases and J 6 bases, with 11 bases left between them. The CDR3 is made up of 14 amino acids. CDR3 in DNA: TGTGCCAGCAGCTTTACGGGCGGCGCCGGGGAGCTGTTTTTT. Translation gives CASSFTGGAGELFF.

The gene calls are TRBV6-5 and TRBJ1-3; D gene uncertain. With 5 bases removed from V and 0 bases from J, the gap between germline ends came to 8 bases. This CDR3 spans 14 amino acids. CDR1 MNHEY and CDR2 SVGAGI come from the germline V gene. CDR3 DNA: TGTGCCAGCAGTCCACAGCGCTCTGGAAACACCATATATTTT. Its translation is CASSPQRSGNTIYF.

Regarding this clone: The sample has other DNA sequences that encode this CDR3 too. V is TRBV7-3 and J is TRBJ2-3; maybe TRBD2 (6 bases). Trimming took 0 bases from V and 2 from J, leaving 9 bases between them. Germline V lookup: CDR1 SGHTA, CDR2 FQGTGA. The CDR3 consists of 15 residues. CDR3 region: CASSLTGGYTDTQYF. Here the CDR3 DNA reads TGTGCCAGCAGCTTAACCGGGGGATACACAGATACGCAGTATTTT.

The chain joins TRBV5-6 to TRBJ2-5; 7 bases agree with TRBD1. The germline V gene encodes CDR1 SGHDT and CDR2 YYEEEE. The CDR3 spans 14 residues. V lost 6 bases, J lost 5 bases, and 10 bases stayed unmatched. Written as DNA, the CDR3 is TGTGCCAGCACGCGACAGGGACGTCTGGAGACCCAGTACTTC. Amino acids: CASTRQGRLETQYF.

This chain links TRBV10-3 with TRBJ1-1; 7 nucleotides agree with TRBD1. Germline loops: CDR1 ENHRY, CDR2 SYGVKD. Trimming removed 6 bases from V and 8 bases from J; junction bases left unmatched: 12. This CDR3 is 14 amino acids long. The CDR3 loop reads CAIRPTGPNLEAFF. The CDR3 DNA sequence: TGTGCCATCAGACCGACAGGGCCAAACCTGGAAGCTTTCTTT.

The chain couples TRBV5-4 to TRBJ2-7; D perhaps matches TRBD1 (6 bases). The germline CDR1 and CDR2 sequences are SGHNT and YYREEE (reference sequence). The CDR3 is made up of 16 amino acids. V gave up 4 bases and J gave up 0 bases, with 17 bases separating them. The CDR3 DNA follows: TGTGCCAGCAGCATCGGACAGTCGGGGAACTCCTACGAGCAGTACTTC. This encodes CASSIGQSGNSYEQYF.

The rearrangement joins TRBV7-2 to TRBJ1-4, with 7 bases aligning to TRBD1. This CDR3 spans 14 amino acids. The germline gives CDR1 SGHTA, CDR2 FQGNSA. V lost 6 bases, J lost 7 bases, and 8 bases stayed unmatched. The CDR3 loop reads CASRDRELSEKLFF. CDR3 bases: TGTGCCAGCAGAGACAGGGAGTTGAGTGAAAAACTGTTTTTT.

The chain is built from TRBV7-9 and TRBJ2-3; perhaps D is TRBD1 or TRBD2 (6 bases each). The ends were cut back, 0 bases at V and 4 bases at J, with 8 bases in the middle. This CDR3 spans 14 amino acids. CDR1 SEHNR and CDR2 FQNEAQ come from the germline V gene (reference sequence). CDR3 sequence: CASSLAGGADTQYF. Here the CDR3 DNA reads TGTGCCAGCAGCTTAGCGGGGGGCGCAGATACGCAGTATTTT. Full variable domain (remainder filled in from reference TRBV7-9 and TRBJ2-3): DTGVSQNPRHKITKRGQNVTFRCDPISEHNRLYWYRQTLGQGPEFLTYFQNEAQLEKSRLLSDRFSAERPKGSFSTLEIQRTEQGDSAMYLCASSLAGGADTQYFGPGTRLTVL.

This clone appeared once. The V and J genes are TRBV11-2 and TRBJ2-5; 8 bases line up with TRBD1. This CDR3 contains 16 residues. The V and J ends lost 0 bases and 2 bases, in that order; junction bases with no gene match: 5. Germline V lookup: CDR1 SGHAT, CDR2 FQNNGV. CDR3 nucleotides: TGTGCCAGCAGCTTAGATCTGGACAGGGAACAAGAGACCCAGTACTTC. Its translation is CASSLDLDREQETQYF.

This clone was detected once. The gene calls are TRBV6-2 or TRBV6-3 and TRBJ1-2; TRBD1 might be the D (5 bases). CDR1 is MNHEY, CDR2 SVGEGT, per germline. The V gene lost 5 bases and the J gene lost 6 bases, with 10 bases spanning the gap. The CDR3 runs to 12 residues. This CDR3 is CASSRQGDGYTF. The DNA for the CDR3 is TGTGCCAGCAGTCGGCAGGGCGATGGCTACACCTTC.

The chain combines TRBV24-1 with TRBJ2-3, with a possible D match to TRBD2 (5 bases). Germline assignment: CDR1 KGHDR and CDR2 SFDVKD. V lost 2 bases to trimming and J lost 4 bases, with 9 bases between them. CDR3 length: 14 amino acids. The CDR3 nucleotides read TGTGCCACCAGTGATTACGGGAACGCAGATACGCAGTATTTT. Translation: CATSDYGNADTQYF.

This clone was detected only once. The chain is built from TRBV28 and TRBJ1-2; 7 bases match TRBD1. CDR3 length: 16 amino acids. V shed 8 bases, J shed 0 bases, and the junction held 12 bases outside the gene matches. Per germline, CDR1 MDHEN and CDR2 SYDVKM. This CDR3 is CASQALRDRSNYGYTF. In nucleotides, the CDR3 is TGTGCCAGCCAAGCACTCCGGGACAGATCTAACTATGGCTACACCTTC.

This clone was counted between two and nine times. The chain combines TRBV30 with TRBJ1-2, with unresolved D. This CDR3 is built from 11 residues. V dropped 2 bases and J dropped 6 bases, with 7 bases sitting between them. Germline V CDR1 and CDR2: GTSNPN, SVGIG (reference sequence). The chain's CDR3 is CAWSTGDGYTF. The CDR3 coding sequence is TGTGCCTGGAGTACTGGGGATGGCTACACCTTC.

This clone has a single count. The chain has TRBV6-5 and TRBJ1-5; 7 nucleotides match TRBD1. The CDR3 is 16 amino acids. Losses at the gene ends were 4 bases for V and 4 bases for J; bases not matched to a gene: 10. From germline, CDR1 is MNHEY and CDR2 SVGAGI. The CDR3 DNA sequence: TGTGCCAGCAGTTCGATCGGGACAGCGAGAAATCAGCCCCAGCATTTT. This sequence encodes CASSSIGTARNQPQHF.

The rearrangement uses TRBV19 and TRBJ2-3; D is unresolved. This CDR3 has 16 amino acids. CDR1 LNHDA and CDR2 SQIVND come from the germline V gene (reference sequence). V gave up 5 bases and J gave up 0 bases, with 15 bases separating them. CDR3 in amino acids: CASSPQTFTSTDTQYF. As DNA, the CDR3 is TGTGCCAGTAGTCCCCAGACATTTACTAGCACAGATACGCAGTATTTT.

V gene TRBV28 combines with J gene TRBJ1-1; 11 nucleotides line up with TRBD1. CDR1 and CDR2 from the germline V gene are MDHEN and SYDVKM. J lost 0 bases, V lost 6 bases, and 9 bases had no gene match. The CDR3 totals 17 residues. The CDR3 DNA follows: TGTGCCAGCAGGTCGCCCGGGACAGGGGGAATGAACACTGAAGCTTTCTTT. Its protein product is CASRSPGTGGMNTEAFF.